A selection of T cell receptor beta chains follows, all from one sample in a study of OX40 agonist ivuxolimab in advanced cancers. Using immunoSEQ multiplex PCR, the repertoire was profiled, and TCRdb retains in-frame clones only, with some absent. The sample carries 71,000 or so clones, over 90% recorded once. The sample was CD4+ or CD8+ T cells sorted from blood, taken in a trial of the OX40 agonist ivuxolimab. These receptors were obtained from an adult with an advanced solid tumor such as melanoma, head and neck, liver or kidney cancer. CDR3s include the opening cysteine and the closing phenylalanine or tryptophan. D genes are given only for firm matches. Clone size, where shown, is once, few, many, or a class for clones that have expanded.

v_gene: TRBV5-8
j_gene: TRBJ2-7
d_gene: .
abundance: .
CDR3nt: TGTGCCAGCAGCTTGGGGGGCTACGAGCAGTACTTC
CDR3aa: CASSLGGYEQYF

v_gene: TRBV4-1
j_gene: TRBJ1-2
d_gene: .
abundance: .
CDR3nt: TGCGCCAGCAGCCAAGGGGAAGGCTATGGCTACACCTTC
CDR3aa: CASSQGEGYGYTF

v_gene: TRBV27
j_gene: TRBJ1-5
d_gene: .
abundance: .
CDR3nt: TGTGCCAGCAGTTTCCGGCTTGGCAATCAGCCCCAGCATTTT
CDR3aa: CASSFRLGNQPQHF

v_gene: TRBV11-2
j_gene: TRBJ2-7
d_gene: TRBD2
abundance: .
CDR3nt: TGTGCCAGCAGCCAGCGGGCTAGCGGGATCCACGAGCAGTACTTC
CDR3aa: CASSQRASGIHEQYF

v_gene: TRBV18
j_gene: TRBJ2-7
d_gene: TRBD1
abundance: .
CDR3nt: TGTGCCAGCTCACACCCTAGGACAGGGGACCACGAGCAGTACTTC
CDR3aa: CASSHPRTGDHEQYF

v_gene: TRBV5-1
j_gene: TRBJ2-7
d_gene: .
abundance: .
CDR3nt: TGCGCCAGCAGCTTGGCCGGGTCGTGGGACAACTCCTACGAGCAGTACTTC
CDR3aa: CASSLAGSWDNSYEQYF

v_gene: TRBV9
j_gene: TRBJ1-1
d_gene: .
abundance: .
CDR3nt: TGTGCCAGCAGCCTAGGGGGGGGCGTGAACACTGAAGCTTTCTTT
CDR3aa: CASSLGGGVNTEAFF

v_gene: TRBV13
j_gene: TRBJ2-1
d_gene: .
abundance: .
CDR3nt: TGTGCCAGCAGCCCTTCGGACTCACCGTCGTTCGATGAGCAGTTCTTC
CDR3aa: CASSPSDSPSFDEQFF

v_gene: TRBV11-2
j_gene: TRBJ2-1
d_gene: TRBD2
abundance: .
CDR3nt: TGTGCCAGCAGCTTAGTAGGGGGACTAGTAGATGAGCAGTTCTTC
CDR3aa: CASSLVGGLVDEQFF

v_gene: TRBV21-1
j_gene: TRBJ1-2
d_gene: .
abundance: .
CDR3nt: TGTGCCAGCAGCAAACTCAAAGACTCCTCAAGGGGCTACACCTTC
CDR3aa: CASSKLKDSSRGYTF

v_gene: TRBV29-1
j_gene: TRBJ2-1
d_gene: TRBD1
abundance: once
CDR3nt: TGCAGCGTGGAGAGGTCGGGACAGGTTGACAATGAGCAGTTCTTC
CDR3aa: CSVERSGQVDNEQFF

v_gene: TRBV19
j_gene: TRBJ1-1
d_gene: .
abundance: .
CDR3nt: TGTGCCAGTAGTACCGGGACGAACACTGAAGCTTTCTTT
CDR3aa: CASSTGTNTEAFF

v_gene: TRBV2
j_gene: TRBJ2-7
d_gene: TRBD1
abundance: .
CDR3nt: TGTGCCAGCAGTACCACTCGGACAGGGGGTTCCTACGAGCAGTACTTC
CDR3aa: CASSTTRTGGSYEQYF

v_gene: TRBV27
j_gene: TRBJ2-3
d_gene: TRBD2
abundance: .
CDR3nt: TGTGCCAGCGCGGGACTAGCGGCAGATACGCAGTATTTT
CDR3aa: CASAGLAADTQYF

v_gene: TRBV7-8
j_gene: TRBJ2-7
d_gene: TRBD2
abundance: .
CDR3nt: TGTGCCAGCAGCCGAGCGGGGGTAGACGAGCAGTACTTC
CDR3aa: CASSRAGVDEQYF

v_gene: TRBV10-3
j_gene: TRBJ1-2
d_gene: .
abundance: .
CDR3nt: TGTGCCATCAGTGAGTCGAACCAGGGATATGGCTACACCTTC
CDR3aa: CAISESNQGYGYTF

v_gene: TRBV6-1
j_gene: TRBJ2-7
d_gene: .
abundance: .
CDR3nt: TGTGCCAGCAGTGAAGAGGGGGAGAGGTTCTACGAGCAGTACTTC
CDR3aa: CASSEEGERFYEQYF

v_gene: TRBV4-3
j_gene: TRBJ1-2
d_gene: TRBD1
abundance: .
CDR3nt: TGCGCCAGCAGTCCCGGGGACAGCTATGGCTACACCTTC
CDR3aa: CASSPGDSYGYTF

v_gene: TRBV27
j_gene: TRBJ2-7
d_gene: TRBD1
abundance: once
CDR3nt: TGTGCCAGCAGTTTATGGGACAGCTCCTACGAGCAGTACTTC
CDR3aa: CASSLWDSSYEQYF

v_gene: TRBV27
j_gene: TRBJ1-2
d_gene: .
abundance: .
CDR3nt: TGTGCCACCAAGGGATTTGGTGGCTACACCTTC
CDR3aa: CATKGFGGYTF

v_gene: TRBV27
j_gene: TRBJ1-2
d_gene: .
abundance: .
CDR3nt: TGTGCCAGCAGTTTATCAGGGCTTGGCAGCTACACCTTC
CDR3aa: CASSLSGLGSYTF

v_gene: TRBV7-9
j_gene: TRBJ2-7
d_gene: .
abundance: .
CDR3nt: TGTGCCAGCAGCGCCGGTTTTACCTACGAGCAGTACTTC
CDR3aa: CASSAGFTYEQYF

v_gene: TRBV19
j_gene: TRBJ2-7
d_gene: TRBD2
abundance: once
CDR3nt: TGTGCCAGTAGTGCCACAGCGGGGGGACCCTACGAGCAGTACTTC
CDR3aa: CASSATAGGPYEQYF

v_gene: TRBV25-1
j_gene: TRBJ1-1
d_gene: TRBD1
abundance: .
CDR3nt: TGTGCCAGCAGTGCAAAACAGGGGCGAAAATGGGACACTGAAGCTTTCTTT
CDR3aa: CASSAKQGRKWDTEAFF

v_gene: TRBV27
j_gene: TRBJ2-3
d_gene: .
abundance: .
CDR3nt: TGTGCCAGCAGTCCAGACAGGGATACGCAGTATTTT
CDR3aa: CASSPDRDTQYF

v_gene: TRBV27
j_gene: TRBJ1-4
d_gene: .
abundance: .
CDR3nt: TGTGCCAGCAGTTTAAATGGAGTCTCAACTAATGAAAAACTGTTTTTT
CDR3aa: CASSLNGVSTNEKLFF

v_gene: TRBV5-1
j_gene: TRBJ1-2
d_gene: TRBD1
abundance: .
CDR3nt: TGCGCCAGTTCGGACAGGGATGGCTACACCTTC
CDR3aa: CASSDRDGYTF

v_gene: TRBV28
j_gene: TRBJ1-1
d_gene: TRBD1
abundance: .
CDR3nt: TGTGCCAGCAGCGAACCAGGGGGCGCAAACACTGAAGCTTTCTTT
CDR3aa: CASSEPGGANTEAFF

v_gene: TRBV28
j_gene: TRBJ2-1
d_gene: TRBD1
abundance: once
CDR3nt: TGTGCCAGCAGTTCCATCACCGGGGACAGGGTAGCAGATGAGCAGTTCTTC
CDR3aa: CASSSITGDRVADEQFF

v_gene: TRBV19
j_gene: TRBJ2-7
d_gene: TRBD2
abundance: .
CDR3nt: TGTGCCAGTAGTTGGAGCGGGAGCGGATCAGGCGAGCAGTACTTC
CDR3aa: CASSWSGSGSGEQYF

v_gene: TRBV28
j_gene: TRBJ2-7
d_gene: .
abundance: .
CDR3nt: TGTGCCAGCAGTTGGGAACAGGGTGAGGGCTACGAGCAGTACTTC
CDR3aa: CASSWEQGEGYEQYF

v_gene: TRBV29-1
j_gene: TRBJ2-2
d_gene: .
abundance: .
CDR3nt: TGCAGCGTTTTCGGAGGCGGGGAGCTGTTTTTT
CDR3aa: CSVFGGGELFF

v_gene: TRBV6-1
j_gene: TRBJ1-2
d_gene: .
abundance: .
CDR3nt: TGTGCCAGCAGTGAAGCTAGTGCTAACTATGGCTACACCTTC
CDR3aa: CASSEASANYGYTF

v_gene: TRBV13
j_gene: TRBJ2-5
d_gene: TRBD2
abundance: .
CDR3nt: TGTGCCAGCCGCGGGCAGCGGGAGCCAGAGACCCAGTACTTC
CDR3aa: CASRGQREPETQYF

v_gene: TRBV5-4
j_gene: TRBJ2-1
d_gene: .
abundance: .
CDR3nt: TGTGCCAGCAGTATCCCGCAGGGTCGGTCCTACAATGAGCAGTTCTTC
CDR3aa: CASSIPQGRSYNEQFF

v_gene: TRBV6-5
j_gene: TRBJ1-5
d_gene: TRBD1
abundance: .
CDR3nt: TGTGCCACCGCGACAGGGGACACCAATCAGCCCCAGCATTTT
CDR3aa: CATATGDTNQPQHF

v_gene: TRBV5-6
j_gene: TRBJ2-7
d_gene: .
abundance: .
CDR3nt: TGTGCCAGCAGGCCGACGGGGCACTCCTACGAGCAGTACTTC
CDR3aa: CASRPTGHSYEQYF

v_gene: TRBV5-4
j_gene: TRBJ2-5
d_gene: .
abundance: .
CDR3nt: TGTGCCAGCAGCTTGGTTCCAGGGCAGGTCCAAGAGACCCAGTACTTC
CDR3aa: CASSLVPGQVQETQYF

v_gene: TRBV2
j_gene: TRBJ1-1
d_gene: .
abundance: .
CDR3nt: TGTGCCAGCAGTGACGACAGAGTCTTCACTGAAGCTTTCTTT
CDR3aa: CASSDDRVFTEAFF

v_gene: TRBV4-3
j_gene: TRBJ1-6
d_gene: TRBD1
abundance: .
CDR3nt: TGCGCCAGCAGCCAAACAGGGGGCGAACCCCTCCACTTT
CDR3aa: CASSQTGGEPLHF

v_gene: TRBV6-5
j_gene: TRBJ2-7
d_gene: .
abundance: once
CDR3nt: TGTGCCAGCGGACCAGACAGGTTCGCCTACGAGCAGTACTTC
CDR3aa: CASGPDRFAYEQYF

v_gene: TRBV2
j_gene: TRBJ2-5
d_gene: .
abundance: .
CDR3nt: TGTGCCTCCCAGGGACTCGAAGAGACCCAGTACTTC
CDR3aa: CASQGLEETQYF

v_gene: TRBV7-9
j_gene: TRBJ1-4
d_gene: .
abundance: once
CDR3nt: TGTGCCAGCAGCTTAGGAGGGGGAACCATGTATGAAAAACTGTTTTTT
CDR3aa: CASSLGGGTMYEKLFF

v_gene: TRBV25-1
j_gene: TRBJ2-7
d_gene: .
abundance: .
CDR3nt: TGTGCCAGCCGGGACACTGGAGGAAGACGGTACTTC
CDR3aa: CASRDTGGRRYF

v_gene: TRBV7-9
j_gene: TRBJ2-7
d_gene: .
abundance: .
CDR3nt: TGTGCCAGCAGCCCCACCGGAAGGACCACGTCCTACGAGCAGTACTTC
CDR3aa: CASSPTGRTTSYEQYF